This record looks at one TCR beta chain sequence and its context. This entry belongs to a study of technical replicates of blood from several donors. Only in-frame clones appear in the TCRdb table, and some are missing; sequencing was by immunoSEQ multiplex PCR. The sample carries 75,000 to 95,000 clones, roughly 94% recorded once. V was clipped by 2 bases and J by 2 bases; unmatched bases: 5. The germline V gene has CDR1 SQVTM and CDR2 ANQGSEA. CDR3 length equals 15 residues. V gene TRBV29-1 combines with J gene TRBJ2-2; TRBD1 agrees at 7 bases. This TCR derives from a human donor in good health. The sample consisted of T cells isolated from PBMCs. The CDR3 loop is CSVEWIGGNTGELFF. As DNA, the CDR3 is TGCAGCGTTGAATGGATAGGGGGCAACACCGGGGAGCTGTTTTTT.